Here is one T cell receptor beta chain with its context. The antigen remains unidentified. The sample is drawn from a study of cytomegalovirus exposure and HLA in healthy donors. About the study: The platform used for the roughly 130 validation repertoires matched that of the approximately 670 first-cohort repertoires, a later analysis reported. General study points: Researchers catalogued over 150 TCR beta chains as cytomegalovirus-associated. The classifier reportedly diagnosed cytomegalovirus status with high sensitivity and specificity. Confirmation in vitro established that a few CMV-associated chains were specific for CMV antigens.

The method was immunoSEQ multiplex PCR; TCRdb's version includes in-frame clones alone and lacks a portion of them. Among under 150,000 clones, around 88% were seen once, and the ten largest hold 7% to 9%. There are 17 residues in the CDR3. Germline assignment: CDR1 SGHRS and CDR2 YFSETQ. Trimming at V came to 6 bases and at J to 2 bases, leaving 14 bases not matched to a gene. The sample consisted of PBMCs. The rearrangement joins TRBV5-1 to TRBJ2-3; TRBD1 matches 8 bases. The TCR was taken from a woman aged 18-29 years in good health and CMV-seropositive. CDR3 nucleotide sequence: TGCGCCAGCAAACGACAGGGGCCGGGACTGATCACAGATACGCAGTATTTT. Its protein product is CASKRQGPGLITDTQYF. Complete variable domain (other parts from reference TRBV5-1 and TRBJ2-3): KAGVTQTPRYLIKTRGQQVTLSCSPISGHRSVSWYQQTPGQGLQFLFEYFSETQRNKGNFPGRFSGRQFSNSRSEMNVSTLELGDSALYLCASKRQGPGLITDTQYFGPGTRLTVL.